A selection of T cell receptor beta chains follows, all from one sample in a study of blood T cell repertoires in COVID-19. The repertoire was sequenced with immunoSEQ multiplex PCR; TCRdb's copy has only in-frame clones and lacks some. The sample lists some 100,000 clones; roughly 90% were seen once. Sequencing was carried out using peripheral blood. Every receptor here comes from a man aged 55 to 70 with acute or convalescent COVID-19. CDR3s include the opening cysteine and the closing phenylalanine or tryptophan. The D gene is left open where the match is weak. The size of a clone is reported for some rows only, either as once, few or many, or as a class for expanded clones.

. | TRBD1 | TRBJ1-4 | TRBV5-1 | 15 | CASSLEGQGYEKLFF | TGCGCCAGCAGCTTGGAGGGACAGGGGTATGAAAAACTGTTTTTT
. | TRBD1 | TRBJ2-3 | TRBV29-1 | 13 | CSSRTGGTDTQYF | TGCAGCTCCCGGACAGGGGGCACAGATACGCAGTATTTT
. | . | TRBJ2-2 | TRBV9 | 15 | CASSVVQGNTGELFF | TGTGCCAGCAGCGTAGTTCAGGGAAACACCGGGGAGCTGTTTTTT
. | TRBD2 | TRBJ2-7 | TRBV18 | 14 | CASSPTSGTYEQYF | TGTGCCAGCTCACCGACTAGCGGAACCTACGAGCAGTACTTC
. | . | TRBJ2-1 | TRBV27 | 14 | CASSRKDSNNEQFF | TGTGCCAGCAGCCGAAAAGACTCGAACAATGAGCAGTTCTTC
. | . | TRBJ2-3 | TRBV5-1 | 14 | CASSLDGGLDTQYF | TGCGCCAGCAGCTTGGACGGGGGACTAGATACGCAGTATTTT
. | TRBD2 | TRBJ2-1 | TRBV3-1/TRBV3-2 | 15 | CASSPGTRVVSRQFF | TGTGCCAGCAGCCCCGGGACTAGAGTCGTGTCGAGGCAGTTCTTC
. | . | TRBJ1-1 | TRBV9 | 14 | CASSVSGWNTEAFF | TGTGCCAGCAGCGTCAGCGGGTGGAACACTGAAGCTTTCTTT
few | TRBD2 | TRBJ2-1 | TRBV2 | 16 | CASSLLAGVGSSEQFF | TGTGCCAGCAGTTTACTAGCGGGAGTGGGAAGTAGTGAGCAGTTCTTC
. | . | TRBJ1-5 | TRBV3-1/TRBV3-2 | 12 | CASSQADQPQHF | TGTGCCAGCAGCCAAGCCGATCAGCCCCAGCATTTT
. | TRBD2 | TRBJ2-1 | TRBV7-9 | 15 | CASRPLAGGSGEQFF | TGTGCCAGCAGACCACTAGCGGGGGGTAGTGGTGAGCAGTTCTTC
. | . | TRBJ2-5 | TRBV5-4 | 18 | CASSPPSGVEGGIKTQYF | TGTGCCAGCAGCCCCCCCTCGGGGGTAGAGGGAGGAATAAAGACCCAGTACTTC
. | . | TRBJ2-1 | TRBV19 | 13 | CASSIDPYNEQFF | TGTGCCAGTAGTATAGATCCATACAATGAGCAGTTCTTC
. | TRBD1 | TRBJ1-6 | TRBV30 | 14 | CAWSVDRGNSPLHF | TGTGCCTGGAGTGTGGACAGGGGCAATTCACCCCTCCACTTT
. | . | TRBJ1-3 | TRBV2 | 15 | CASSGGRFSGNTIYF | TGTGCCAGCAGCGGGGGACGGTTCTCTGGAAACACCATATATTTT
. | TRBD2 | TRBJ2-2 | TRBV7-2 | 14 | CASSQLAGTGELFF | TGTGCCAGCAGCCAACTAGCGGGAACCGGGGAGCTGTTTTTT
. | . | TRBJ1-1 | TRBV6-5 | 15 | CASSPALGVNTEAFF | TGTGCCAGCAGCCCCGCTTTAGGGGTGAACACTGAAGCTTTCTTT
. | . | TRBJ1-4 | TRBV5-1 | 14 | CASSQGQRSEKLFF | TGCGCCAGCAGCCAAGGACAGAGATCTGAAAAACTGTTTTTT
. | . | TRBJ1-2 | TRBV27 | 12 | CASSLSGLGYTF | TGTGCCAGCAGTTTATCTGGGCTTGGCTACACCTTC
. | TRBD2 | TRBJ2-7 | TRBV24-1 | 17 | CATSEIPITGGEYEQYF | TGTGCCACCAGTGAGATCCCAATAACGGGGGGGGAGTACGAGCAGTACTTC
. | TRBD2 | TRBJ2-7 | TRBV28 | 15 | CASSLGGGPRYEQYF | TGTGCCAGCAGTTTGGGGGGGGGACCGCGCTACGAGCAGTACTTC
. | . | TRBJ1-1 | TRBV9 | 12 | CASGPSNTEAFF | TGTGCCAGCGGGCCGTCGAACACTGAAGCTTTCTTT
. | . | TRBJ2-5 | TRBV30 | 14 | CAWSPRGSPETQYF | TGTGCCTGGAGCCCACGGGGGTCCCCAGAGACCCAGTACTTC
. | . | TRBJ2-7 | TRBV5-4 | 14 | CASSLGGLSYEQYF | TGTGCCAGCAGCTTGGGAGGGCTGAGCTACGAGCAGTACTTC
. | . | TRBJ1-4 | TRBV19 | 15 | CASSPQRGYPEKLFF | TGTGCCAGTAGTCCCCAAAGGGGCTACCCTGAAAAACTGTTTTTT
. | TRBD1 | TRBJ1-3 | TRBV30 | 14 | CAWRGGGAGNTIYF | TGTGCCTGGAGAGGAGGGGGCGCTGGAAACACCATATATTTT
once | TRBD1 | TRBJ2-2 | TRBV5-1 | 16 | CASSLLSGGYTGELFF | TGCGCCAGCAGCTTGCTTTCAGGGGGCTATACCGGGGAGCTGTTTTTT
. | TRBD2 | TRBJ2-1 | TRBV11-3 | 17 | CASSSASGRSSYNEQFF | TGTGCCAGCAGCTCTGCCAGCGGGAGGAGCTCCTACAATGAGCAGTTCTTC
. | TRBD1 | TRBJ1-2 | TRBV11-3 | 16 | CASSGGWDRSFVGYTF | TGTGCCAGCAGCGGGGGATGGGACAGGAGTTTCGTAGGCTACACCTTC
. | . | TRBJ1-5 | TRBV4-1 | 13 | CASSPLGGQPQHF | TGCGCCAGCAGCCCTTTAGGAGGGCAGCCCCAGCATTTT
. | TRBD1 | TRBJ2-1 | TRBV5-4 | 17 | CASSLGGLTGADNEQFF | TGTGCCAGCAGCTTGGGGGGGCTGACAGGGGCAGACAATGAGCAGTTCTTC
. | TRBD1 | TRBJ1-5 | TRBV5-1 | 14 | CASSRTGGNQPQHF | TGCGCCAGCAGCCGGACAGGGGGCAATCAGCCCCAGCATTTT
. | TRBD2 | TRBJ2-3 | TRBV7-8 | 16 | CASSTSTSGYTDTQYF | TGTGCCAGCAGCACCTCGACTAGCGGGTACACAGATACGCAGTATTTT
. | TRBD1 | TRBJ1-4 | TRBV28 | 14 | CASSRQGANEKLFF | TGTGCCAGCAGTAGACAGGGGGCCAATGAAAAACTGTTTTTT
. | . | TRBJ2-1 | TRBV6-6 | 15 | CASTLLAGDYNEQFF | TGTGCCAGCACCCTCCTAGCCGGGGATTACAATGAGCAGTTCTTC
. | TRBD2 | TRBJ2-2 | TRBV6-1 | 16 | CASSGGTSGYTGELFF | TGTGCCAGCAGTGGGGGGACTAGCGGATACACCGGGGAGCTGTTTTTT
. | . | TRBJ1-1 | TRBV19 | 15 | CASSTGAAMNTEAFF | TGTGCCAGTAGTACTGGGGCAGCCATGAACACTGAAGCTTTCTTT
. | TRBD1 | TRBJ1-3 | TRBV7-9 | 15 | CASVSQGAAGNTIYF | TGTGCCAGCGTTTCACAGGGGGCGGCTGGAAACACCATATATTTT
. | . | TRBJ2-6 | TRBV19 | 16 | CASSIRRPSGANVLTF | TGTGCCAGTAGTATAAGGAGACCCTCTGGGGCCAACGTCCTGACTTTC
. | TRBD1 | TRBJ1-6 | TRBV5-5 | 16 | CASSRDRAVDNSPLHF | TGTGCCAGCAGCCGCGACAGGGCCGTAGATAATTCACCCCTCCACTTT
. | TRBD2 | TRBJ2-3 | TRBV19 | 14 | CASTAGTSWDTQYF | TGTGCCAGTACCGCCGGGACTAGTTGGGATACGCAGTATTTT
. | . | TRBJ1-5 | TRBV19 | 18 | CASSIGVQGLRSNQPQHF | TGTGCCAGTAGTATAGGTGTGCAGGGGCTGAGAAGCAATCAGCCCCAGCATTTT
. | TRBD1 | TRBJ1-5 | TRBV28 | 16 | CASSLGTGVSNQPQHF | TGTGCCAGCAGTTTAGGGACAGGGGTTAGCAATCAGCCCCAGCATTTT
. | . | TRBJ1-1 | TRBV5-1 | 14 | CASSPQPGSTEAFF | TGCGCCAGCAGCCCCCAACCGGGAAGCACTGAAGCTTTCTTT
. | . | TRBJ1-1 | TRBV6-4 | 15 | CASSDRAGANTEAFF | TGTGCCAGCAGTGACCGGGCAGGGGCAAACACTGAAGCTTTCTTT
. | . | TRBJ2-1 | TRBV5-6 | 14 | CASSGTSRYNEQFF | TGTGCCAGCAGCGGTACTAGTAGGTACAATGAGCAGTTCTTC
once | . | TRBJ1-2 | TRBV12-3/TRBV12-4 | 13 | CASSPDSFYGYTF | TGTGCCAGCAGCCCGGACAGCTTCTATGGCTACACCTTC
. | . | TRBJ1-1 | TRBV27 | 17 | CASSFRPWTAAATEAFF | TGTGCCAGCAGTTTCAGACCTTGGACAGCGGCAGCCACTGAAGCTTTCTTT
few | . | TRBJ2-3 | TRBV2 | 14 | CASSELGATDTQYF | TGTGCCAGCAGTGAATTAGGAGCCACAGATACGCAGTATTTT
few | TRBD1 | TRBJ1-6 | TRBV5-4 | 15 | CASSQGTGVASPLHF | TGTGCCAGCAGCCAGGGGACAGGGGTAGCTTCACCCCTCCACTTT
. | . | TRBJ1-2 | TRBV4-1 | 15 | CASSQGGPFGLGYTF | TGCGCCAGCAGCCAAGGAGGACCCTTCGGACTTGGCTACACCTTC
. | . | TRBJ2-2 | TRBV6-5 | 14 | CASTSQGRTGELFF | TGTGCCAGCACCTCACAGGGGAGGACCGGGGAGCTGTTTTTT
. | TRBD2 | TRBJ2-3 | TRBV29-1 | 15 | CSGRNAGVGADTQYF | TGCAGCGGGAGGAATGCGGGGGTTGGGGCAGATACGCAGTATTTT
. | . | TRBJ2-5 | TRBV7-8 | 16 | CASSLRSLARRETQYF | TGTGCCAGCAGCTTAAGATCGTTAGCTCGCCGAGAGACCCAGTACTTC
. | TRBD2 | TRBJ2-1 | TRBV10-3 | 15 | CAIRVGLAKYNEQFF | TGTGCCATCAGGGTGGGACTAGCGAAGTACAATGAGCAGTTCTTC
. | . | TRBJ2-5 | TRBV4-2 | 13 | CASSLGIQETQYF | TGTGCCAGCAGCCTCGGGATACAAGAGACCCAGTACTTC
. | TRBD2 | TRBJ2-7 | TRBV3-1/TRBV3-2 | 15 | CASSQRTSGSVEQYF | TGTGCCAGCAGCCAGCGAACCAGCGGGAGTGTCGAGCAGTACTTC